Below, 25 T cell receptor beta chains from the same sample are listed, as sequenced in a study of cytomegalovirus exposure and HLA in healthy donors (dated by TCRdb to about 2017). The library was obtained by the immunoSEQ multiplex PCR assay. For the multiplex PCR, a mixture combining 60 forward primers for TCR Vbeta segments and 13 reverse primers for TCR Jbeta segments was used. As stored in TCRdb, this immuneACCESS dataset retains in-frame rearrangements with V and J assigned. A fraction of the clones does not appear; measured against another copy, unresolved V genes explain less than half of the discrepancy, and the remainder lacks a known reason. The sample table contains fewer than 150,000 clones; only one count was recorded for just under 80% of them. The ten largest clonotypes hold about 2.2% of the sample. Sequenced input: PBMCs. These receptors all stem from a young man in good health and CMV-seronegative.

The table lists this clone with a count of one. The genes are TRBV2 and TRBJ1-1; a weak D match, TRBD1 (5 bases). Germline CDR1 SNHLY, CDR2 FYNNEI. V lost 4 bases, J lost 0 bases, and 9 bases lay in between. This CDR3 comprises 14 residues. The CDR3 spells CASSAPRVNTEAFF. The CDR3 DNA sequence: TGTGCCAGCAGTGCCCCCAGGGTGAACACTGAAGCTTTCTTT.

This sequence joins TRBV27 and TRBJ2-1; D gene unclear. Germline CDR1 reads MNHEY; CDR2 reads SMNVEV (reference sequence). Trimming cost V 2 bases and J 6 bases, with 8 bases left between them. The CDR3 sequence is 13 residues long. The DNA for the CDR3 is TGTGCCAGCAGTTTAGCTGGCCTCAATGAGCAGTTCTTC. Protein sequence: CASSLAGLNEQFF.

The chain has TRBV7-8 and TRBJ2-7; 12 bases map to TRBD2. CDR1 is SGHVS, CDR2 FQNEAQ, per germline. CDR3 length: 16 residues. The V segment lost 5 bases and the J segment 1 base; nucleotides outside the gene matches: 6. The CDR3 loop reads CASSRATSGGSYEQYF. CDR3 coding DNA: TGTGCCAGCAGCCGCGCGACTAGCGGGGGATCCTACGAGCAGTACTTC. The variable domain in full, with the rest retrieved from reference TRBV7-8 and TRBJ2-7, is GAGVSQSPRYKVAKRGQDVALRCDPISGHVSLFWYQQALGQGPEFLTYFQNEAQLDKSGLPSDRFFAERPEGSVSTLKIQRTQQEDSAVYLCASSRATSGGSYEQYFGPGTRLTVT.

The chain joins TRBV15 to TRBJ1-5; D not resolved. Germline V gene sequence: CDR1 LNHNV, CDR2 YYDKDF (reference sequence). The CDR3 runs 15 residues. The germline V and J ends were trimmed by 6 bases and 0 bases, with 12 bases remaining between them. In DNA form, the CDR3 reads TGTGCCACCAGTCGGAGGGATTATAGCAATCAGCCCCAGCATTTT. Residues: CATSRRDYSNQPQHF.

The chain links TRBV7-8 to TRBJ1-1; 9 bases are shared with TRBD1. The CDR3 sequence is 16 residues long. Trimming removed 5 bases from V and 4 bases from J; junction bases left unmatched: 11. The germline CDR1 and CDR2 sequences are SGHVS and FQNEAQ. CDR3 coding DNA: TGTGCCAGCAGCCCTACAGGGGGCGCACGGGGCACTGAAGCTTTCTTT. Translation: CASSPTGGARGTEAFF.

This chain links TRBV9 with TRBJ2-1; the match to TRBD2 covers 9 bases. In germline, CDR1 is SGDLS, CDR2 YYNGEE. The CDR3 has 16 residues. With 4 bases clipped from V and 3 bases from J, the junction kept 8 bases outside the gene matches. In DNA, the CDR3 is TGTGCCAGCAGCCCTTCCGGGACTAGCATCTACAATGAGCAGTTCTTC. Translated: CASSPSGTSIYNEQFF.

This clone was detected a few times. The chain combines TRBV5-6 with TRBJ2-5; 8 bases fit TRBD2. In germline, CDR1 is SGHDT, CDR2 YYEEEE. With V trimmed by 4 bases and J by 3 bases, 8 bases remained unmatched. This CDR3 spans 15 amino acids. DNA of the CDR3: TGTGCCAGCAGCCGAAAGGGACTAGTCAAAGAGACCCAGTACTTC. It yields the protein CASSRKGLVKETQYF.

The rearrangement links TRBV11-3 to TRBJ1-1; D not resolved. CDR1 is SGHNT, CDR2 YENEEA, per germline. Trimming took off 4 bases at V and 8 bases at J, with 8 bases between the two ends. The CDR3 is 11 residues long. The CDR3 sequence is CASSSRGEAFF. The DNA of the CDR3 is TGTGCCAGCAGCTCCCGGGGAGAAGCTTTCTTT.

To note about this clone: Other DNA sequences from this sample encode an identical CDR3 as well. This chain connects TRBV19 to TRBJ1-3; D gene ambiguous. The CDR3 runs 13 residues. V gave up 6 bases and J gave up 1 base, with 7 bases separating them. Germline lookup yields CDR1 LNHDA and CDR2 SQIVND (reference sequence). The CDR3 sequence is CASRLISGNTIYF. The DNA for the CDR3 is TGTGCCAGTAGACTAATATCTGGAAACACCATATATTTT.

The chain has TRBV5-6 and TRBJ1-4; D possibly corresponds to TRBD1 (5 bases). This CDR3 is 16 amino acids long. Trimming pared 4 bases from V and 0 bases from J, leaving 13 bases between. Per germline, CDR1 SGHDT and CDR2 YYEEEE. CDR3 nucleotides: TGTGCCAGCAGCCCTGCGGGGGGTTCAACTAATGAAAAACTGTTTTTT. Translated: CASSPAGGSTNEKLFF.

The V call is TRBV4-1, the J call TRBJ2-2, with a tentative D call TRBD1 (5 bases). The length of the CDR3 is 14 residues. Germline lookup yields CDR1 MGHRA and CDR2 YSYEKL. V lost 1 base, J lost 6 bases, and 9 bases lay in between. The DNA of the CDR3 is TGCGCCAGCAGCCAAGGACGACAGCCCGGGGAGCTGTTTTTT. Its protein product is CASSQGRQPGELFF.

The rearrangement links TRBV5-1 to TRBJ2-3, with TRBD2 matching 11 bases. Germline-derived CDR1 and CDR2 are SGHRS and YFSETQ. The CDR3 contains 15 residues. V gave up 2 bases and J gave up 5 bases; unmatched junction bases: 4. CDR3 protein: CASSFSGGAGDTQYF. CDR3 bases: TGCGCCAGCAGCTTTAGCGGGGGGGCCGGAGATACGCAGTATTTT.

V and J are TRBV10-3 and TRBJ1-3, with TRBD1 matching over 9 bases. V trimming: 6 bases; J trimming: 4 bases; junction bases outside the gene matches: 13. The CDR3 runs to 17 residues. Germline values: CDR1 ENHRY, CDR2 SYGVKD. The CDR3 here is CAIRGQGLLIGGNTIYF. For the CDR3, the DNA is TGTGCCATCAGGGGACAGGGCCTGCTAATAGGGGGAAACACCATATATTTT.

The V call is TRBV7-9, the J call TRBJ2-5, with D possibly matching TRBD1 (6 bases). The CDR3 spans 18 residues. Germline V gene data show CDR1 as SEHNR and CDR2 as FQNEAQ (reference sequence). Trimming left V 1 base short and J 4 bases short, with 22 bases between. DNA for the CDR3: TGTGCCAGCAGCTTAGGAGGGGGACACAGCTCAGCCGCAGAGACCCAGTACTTC. Translating gives CASSLGGGHSSAAETQYF.

This rearrangement joins TRBV29-1 to TRBJ1-2; possible D gene TRBD1, 5 bases. The CDR3 is made up of 12 amino acids. Trimming removed 6 bases at V and 2 bases at J, with 10 bases between. From germline, CDR1 is SQVTM and CDR2 ANQGSEA. The CDR3 region is CSVEDKNYGYTF. The CDR3 DNA is TGCAGCGTCGAGGACAAGAACTATGGCTACACCTTC.

The rearrangement joins TRBV7-2 to TRBJ2-5; 10 bases agree with TRBD1. The CDR3 runs 16 residues. The germline V gene has CDR1 SGHTA and CDR2 FQGNSA. With V trimmed by 3 bases and J by 5 bases, 9 bases remained unmatched. In DNA, the CDR3 is TGTGCCAGCAGCTTCATGGACAGGGGGAGGCAGGAGACCCAGTACTTC. Protein product: CASSFMDRGRQETQYF.

The chain links TRBV19 to TRBJ2-1; D call uncertain. Trimming cost V 3 bases and J 0 bases, with 6 bases left between them. Germline CDR1 is LNHDA and CDR2 is SQIVND (reference sequence). The CDR3 loop spans 14 amino acids. The CDR3 reads CASSIISSYNEQFF. For the CDR3, the DNA is TGTGCCAGTAGTATCATCAGCTCCTACAATGAGCAGTTCTTC.

This sequence joins TRBV18 and TRBJ2-1; 8 positions match TRBD2. The CDR3 runs 19 residues. The germline CDR1 and CDR2 sequences are KGHSH and LQKENI. J lost 0 bases, V lost 2 bases, and 12 bases had no gene match. In DNA form, the CDR3 reads TGTGCCAGCTCACCAGGCCTAGCGGGCGGCCTGAGCTCCTACAATGAGCAGTTCTTC. This codes for CASSPGLAGGLSSYNEQFF.

This clone has a handful of counts. The chain carries TRBV6-1 and TRBJ2-7, with TRBD1 identical over 7 bases. V gave up 0 bases and J gave up 3 bases; unmatched junction bases: 5. This CDR3 is 15 amino acids long. Germline V gene data show CDR1 as MNHNS and CDR2 as SASEGT. The CDR3 DNA follows: TGTGCCAGCAGTGAAGCGAGGGACAGCCTCTACGAGCAGTACTTC. Amino acids: CASSEARDSLYEQYF.

This rearrangement joins TRBV2 to TRBJ2-7; 11 bases line up with TRBD1. Germline CDR1 is SNHLY and CDR2 is FYNNEI. This CDR3 has 14 amino acids. Trimming at V came to 5 bases and at J to 6 bases, leaving 6 bases not matched to a gene. This CDR3 is CASSSRTGGSEQYF. Written as DNA, the CDR3 is TGTGCCAGCAGTTCCCGGACAGGGGGCTCCGAGCAGTACTTC.

This chain uses TRBV5-1 with TRBJ1-5, with a tentative D call TRBD1 (6 bases). V dropped 4 bases and J dropped 1 base, with 12 bases sitting between them. There are 15 residues in the CDR3. CDR1 SGHRS and CDR2 YFSETQ come from the germline V gene. CDR3 protein: CASSLQGGSNQPQHF. Written as DNA, the CDR3 is TGCGCCAGCAGCCTACAGGGTGGAAGCAATCAGCCCCAGCATTTT.

The genes are TRBV5-1 and TRBJ2-7, with 9 bases lining up with TRBD1. Germline CDR1 SGHRS, CDR2 YFSETQ. The CDR3 consists of 14 residues. Unmatched junction bases numbered 6, after V lost 4 bases and J lost 4 bases. The DNA of the CDR3 is TGCGCCAGCAGCACAGACGGGACAGGGTACGAGCAGTACTTC. The encoded protein is CASSTDGTGYEQYF.

This chain connects TRBV6-5 to TRBJ1-2, with a tentative D call TRBD1 (6 bases). This CDR3 is 14 amino acids long. Per germline, CDR1 MNHEY and CDR2 SVGAGI. V lost 5 bases, J lost 1 base, and 11 bases lay in between. The CDR3 nucleotides read TGTGCCAGCAGTCGACAGGATTTTAACTATGGCTACACCTTC. As protein: CASSRQDFNYGYTF.

This clone was observed at least ten times. V and J are TRBV6-6 and TRBJ1-1; D unresolved. V lost 0 bases and J lost 2, with 4 bases in between. Per the germline V gene, CDR1 is MNHNY and CDR2 is SVGAGI (reference sequence). The CDR3 runs 13 residues. This CDR3 reads CASSYSANTEAFF. The DNA for the CDR3 is TGTGCCAGCAGTTACTCGGCAAACACTGAAGCTTTCTTT.

V is TRBV28 and J is TRBJ2-2; 8 bases map to TRBD1. Unmatched junction bases numbered 5, after V lost 0 bases and J lost 5 bases. Germline CDR1 is MDHEN and CDR2 is SYDVKM. This CDR3 contains 16 residues. In DNA, the CDR3 is TGTGCCAGCAGTTTATGGGACAGGGTTGAGACCGGGGAGCTGTTTTTT. Translating gives CASSLWDRVETGELFF.